This T cell receptor (beta chain) was found in a study of blood T cell repertoires in COVID-19. Looking at the study overall: COVID-19 samples from acute and convalescent phases originated in the United States, Italy and Spain. T cells, B-cell-depleted T cells, or PBMCs supplied cDNA or gDNA.

In the source study's methods: Estimated nucleated cell counts came from reference gene primer amplification. The table came from immunoSEQ multiplex PCR; TCRdb's copy has only in-frame clones and leaves some out. The DNA was the basis for D and trimming; V, J and clone size are from that table. Of 75,000 to 100,000 clones listed, roughly 80% are singletons. Germline CDR1 reads SGHTA; CDR2 reads FQGNSA. The CDR3 covers 14 residues. V shed 3 bases and J 10 bases; nucleotides not matched to a gene: 4. The chain has TRBV7-2 and TRBJ1-5; 12 bases align to TRBD1. This TCR derives from a woman older than 75 with acute or convalescent COVID-19. Sequencing input: peripheral blood. In nucleotides, the CDR3 is TGTGCCAGCAGCTTCGGGACAGGGGGCGAACCCCAGCATTTT. Translating gives CASSFGTGGEPQHF.